Given below is one T cell receptor beta chain in context. The antigen remains unidentified. Germline V gives CDR1 MDHEN, CDR2 SYDVKM. V lost 3 bases and J 4 bases, leaving 12 bases between the germline ends. CDR3 size: 14 residues. The sample originates from a study of T-cell memory formation after mild COVID-19. Study-wide points: Second-wave clones that peaked on day 37 lacked confirmed SARS-CoV-2 specificity.

One entry per CDR3 protein, called by TCRdb with MiXCR from the 5' RACE reads. The repertoire has roughly 350,000 distinct CDR3 sequences, around 13% of them found once; the top ten carry about 20%. The sequenced material came from PBMCs or a T cell subset sorted from them (not recorded which). This TCR derives from a man aged 18 to 30 who had mild COVID-19 (a few samples of this study predate the infection). Cell type and time point are not known. J is TRBJ1-2 and V is TRBV28; perhaps TRBD1 as D (6 bases). CDR3 nucleotides: TGTGCCAGCAGTTTGCCCCGGGGGCCCTATGGCTACACCTTC. It yields the protein CASSLPRGPYGYTF.